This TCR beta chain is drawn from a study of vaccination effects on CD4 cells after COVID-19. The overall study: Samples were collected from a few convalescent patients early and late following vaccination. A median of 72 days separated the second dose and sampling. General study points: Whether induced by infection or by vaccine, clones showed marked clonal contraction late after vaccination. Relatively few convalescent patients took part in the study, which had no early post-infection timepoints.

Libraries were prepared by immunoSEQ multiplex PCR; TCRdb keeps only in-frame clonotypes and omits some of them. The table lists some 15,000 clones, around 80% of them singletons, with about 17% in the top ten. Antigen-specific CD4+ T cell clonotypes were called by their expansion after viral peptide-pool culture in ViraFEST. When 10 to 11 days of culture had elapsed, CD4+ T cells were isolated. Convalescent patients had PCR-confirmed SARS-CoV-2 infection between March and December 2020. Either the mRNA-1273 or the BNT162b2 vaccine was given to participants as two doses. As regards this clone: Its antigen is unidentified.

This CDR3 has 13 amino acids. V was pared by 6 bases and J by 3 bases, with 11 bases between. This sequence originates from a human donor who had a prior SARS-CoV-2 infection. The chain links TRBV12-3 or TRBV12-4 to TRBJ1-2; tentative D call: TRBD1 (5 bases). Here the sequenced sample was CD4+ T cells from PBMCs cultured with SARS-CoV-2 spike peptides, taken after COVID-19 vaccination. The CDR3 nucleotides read TGTGCCAGCAGGAAGGGACCCCACTATGGCTACACCTTC. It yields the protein CASRKGPHYGYTF.